Shown below are 22 T cell receptor beta chains from a single sample sequenced in a study of control samples from healthy donors and cancer patients. Sequencing used immunoSEQ multiplex PCR; TCRdb keeps in-frame clones, though not all of them. Among about 120,000 clones, around nine tenths were seen once, and the ten largest hold roughly 12%. Sequenced sample: blood. The receptor source for this set is a man aged 30 to 45 in good health.

CDR3 in amino acids: CASSSRPPPTEDEQFF. The CDR3 DNA is TGCGCCAGCAGCTCCCGGCCCCCTCCGACAGAGGATGAGCAGTTCTTC. This sequence joins TRBV5-1 and TRBJ2-1; possibly TRBD1 for D (5 bases). Trimming pared 3 bases from V and 8 bases from J, leaving 21 bases between. There are 16 residues in the CDR3. The germline V gene encodes CDR1 SGHRS and CDR2 YFSETQ. Using reference TRBV5-1 and TRBJ2-1 for the parts outside the CDR3, the full variable domain is KAGVTQTPRYLIKTRGQQVTLSCSPISGHRSVSWYQQTPGQGLQFLFEYFSETQRNKGNFPGRFSGRQFSNSRSEMNVSTLELGDSALYLCASSSRPPPTEDEQFFGPGTRLTVL.

This clone was found once. V usage is TRBV30 and J usage is TRBJ1-6; 8 nucleotides line up with TRBD1. CDR1 and CDR2 (germline): GTSNPN, SVGIG (reference sequence). The CDR3 contains 12 residues. This CDR3 reads CAWGQANSPLHF. CDR3 nucleotides: TGTGCTTGGGGACAGGCTAATTCACCCCTCCACTTT.

The chain joins TRBV3-1 (or the pseudogene TRBV3-2) to TRBJ2-1; 7 positions match TRBD2. Germline V gives CDR1 LGHDT, CDR2 YNNKEL (reference sequence). The CDR3 has 16 residues. V gave up 0 bases and J gave up 7 bases; unmatched junction bases: 9. CDR3 in DNA: TGTGCCAGCAGCCAAGATATGGGGGGGTTCGGGAATGAGCAGTTCTTC. Translating gives CASSQDMGGFGNEQFF.

This sequence joins TRBV2 and TRBJ1-1; TRBD1 might be the D (6 bases). Trimming shortened V by 6 bases and J by 3 bases, and 17 bases separated the two germline ends. The germline gives CDR1 SNHLY, CDR2 FYNNEI. The CDR3 consists of 15 residues. The CDR3 DNA follows: TGTGCCAGCAGCGTCTCCCTAACAGGGCACACTGAAGCTTTCTTT. Translated, it gives CASSVSLTGHTEAFF. Supplemented by reference TRBV2 and TRBJ1-1, the full variable domain reads EPEVTQTPSHQVTQMGQEVILRCVPISNHLYFYWYRQILGQKVEFLVSFYNNEISEKSEIFDDQFSVERPDGSNFTLKIRSTKLEDSAMYFCASSVSLTGHTEAFFGQGTRLTVV.

This rearrangement joins TRBV6-6 to TRBJ1-3; 7 bases agree with TRBD1. The V gene's germline CDR1 is MNHNY and CDR2 SVGAGI (reference sequence). The CDR3 covers 15 residues. J was trimmed by 0 bases and V by 5 bases; bases with no gene match: 4. CDR3 residues: CASSRGQHSGNTIYF. CDR3 nucleotide sequence: TGTGCCAGCAGTAGGGGACAGCACTCTGGAAACACCATATATTTT.

The rearrangement links TRBV2 to TRBJ1-1; a weak D match, TRBD1 (6 bases). Germline lookup yields CDR1 SNHLY and CDR2 FYNNEI. The CDR3 has 14 residues. V gave up 8 bases and J gave up 0 bases, with 13 bases separating them. The CDR3: CASHRAGMNTEAFF. The CDR3 DNA follows: TGTGCCAGCCACAGGGCAGGAATGAACACTGAAGCTTTCTTT.

CDR3 in DNA: TGCGCCAGCAGCTTGGGACCCAGGAACCTAGAAGCTTTCTTT. Residues: CASSLGPRNLEAFF. The V and J genes are TRBV5-1 and TRBJ1-1; D unresolved. Trimming took 0 bases from V and 8 from J, leaving 14 bases between them. Germline-derived CDR1 and CDR2 are SGHRS and YFSETQ. The CDR3 loop spans 14 amino acids.

The chain employs TRBV18 and TRBJ1-1; tentatively, D is TRBD1 (5 bases). In germline, CDR1 is KGHSH, CDR2 LQKENI. Trimming took off 2 bases at V and 2 bases at J, with 12 bases between the two ends. This CDR3 has 15 amino acids. The CDR3 spells CASSPYGTANTEAFF. The DNA for the CDR3 is TGTGCCAGCTCACCATATGGGACGGCAAACACTGAAGCTTTCTTT.

This chain joins TRBV24-1 and TRBJ2-7, with 11 bases matching TRBD1. Germline CDR1 and CDR2: KGHDR and SFDVKD. The J segment lost 7 bases and the V segment lost 5 bases, leaving 9 bases of the junction unmatched. This CDR3 comprises 15 residues. The CDR3 here is CATSGPGTGGWEQYF. The CDR3, as DNA: TGTGCCACCAGTGGCCCCGGGACAGGGGGATGGGAGCAGTACTTC.

This chain links TRBV27 with TRBJ2-1; D may be TRBD1 or TRBD2 (6 bases each). Germline lookup yields CDR1 MNHEY and CDR2 SMNVEV (reference sequence). The CDR3 extends over 15 amino acids. Trimming took off 8 bases at V and 4 bases at J, with 18 bases between the two ends. CDR3 loop: CASANERGVYNEQFF. The DNA for the CDR3 is TGTGCCAGCGCCAATGAGAGGGGGGTGTACAATGAGCAGTTCTTC.

The chain employs TRBV5-1 and TRBJ2-2; 7 bases match TRBD1. CDR3 length: 18 residues. Germline loops: CDR1 SGHRS, CDR2 YFSETQ. With V trimmed by 0 bases and J by 1 base, 9 bases remained unmatched. The CDR3 is CASSLVPQGLRNTGELFF. In nucleotides, the CDR3 is TGCGCCAGCAGCTTGGTCCCACAGGGGCTGAGGAACACCGGGGAGCTGTTTTTT.

V gene TRBV10-3 combines with J gene TRBJ1-2, with D possibly matching TRBD1 (5 bases). With 4 bases removed from V and 3 bases from J, the gap between germline ends came to 18 bases. Germline V CDR1 and CDR2: ENHRY, SYGVKD. CDR3 length: 16 amino acids. The CDR3, as DNA: TGTGCCATCAGTGCCCGCGGGGGTAAGGGCGACTATGGCTACACCTTC. It is translated as CAISARGGKGDYGYTF.

This sequence joins TRBV7-9 and TRBJ1-1, with 7 bases fitting TRBD1. The CDR3 is made up of 15 amino acids. Looked up from germline, CDR1 is SEHNR and CDR2 is FQNEAQ (reference sequence). With V trimmed by 3 bases and J by 3 bases, 7 bases remained unmatched. The CDR3 nucleotides are TGTGCCAGCAGCTTTTGGATCGGGACAGACACTGAAGCTTTCTTT. It specifies CASSFWIGTDTEAFF.

J is TRBJ1-2 and V is TRBV29-1, with 8 positions matching TRBD1. This CDR3 has 14 amino acids. Germline CDR1 and CDR2: SQVTM and ANQGSEA. V lost 1 base and J lost 0; bases outside the gene matches: 1. CDR3 sequence: CSVEGTGSNYGYTF. DNA for the CDR3: TGCAGCGTTGAAGGGACAGGGTCTAACTATGGCTACACCTTC.

The V and J genes are TRBV11-3 and TRBJ1-1; D remains unclear. Germline V gene sequence: CDR1 SGHNT, CDR2 YENEEA. V gave up 2 bases and J gave up 5 bases, with 15 bases separating them. The CDR3 covers 15 residues. The CDR3 region is CASSLRIGSRTEAFF. The DNA for the CDR3 is TGTGCCAGCAGCTTACGGATTGGCTCCCGGACTGAAGCTTTCTTT. The variable domain in full, with the rest retrieved from reference TRBV11-3 and TRBJ1-1, is EAGVVQSPRYKIIEKKQPVAFWCNPISGHNTLYWYLQNLGQGPELLIRYENEEAVDDSQLPKDRFSAERLKGVDSTLKIQPAELGDSAVYLCASSLRIGSRTEAFFGQGTRLTVV.

The rearrangement uses TRBV18 and TRBJ1-4, with TRBD1 matching over 8 bases. V lost 4 bases, J lost 3 bases, and 19 bases stayed unmatched. The CDR3 length is 20 residues. Germline-derived CDR1 and CDR2 are KGHSH and LQKENI. CDR3 protein: CASSLIAGTGRLGANEKLFF. In nucleotides, the CDR3 is TGTGCCAGCTCACTGATCGCCGGGACAGGTCGACTAGGGGCTAATGAAAAACTGTTTTTT. The variable domain in full, completed from reference TRBV18 and TRBJ1-4, reads NAGVMQNPRHLVRRRGQEARLRCSPMKGHSHVYWYRQLPEEGLKFMVYLQKENIIDESGMPKERFSAEFPKEGPSILRIQQVVRGDSAAYFCASSLIAGTGRLGANEKLFFGSGTQLSVL.

This sequence joins TRBV12-3 or TRBV12-4 and TRBJ1-5, with D unresolved. There are 13 residues in the CDR3. The V end was cut by 1 base, the J end by 9 bases, with 10 bases between. CDR3 nucleotides: TGTGCCAGCAGTTTAGGTCCGGTCCTGCCCCAGCATTTT. It specifies CASSLGPVLPQHF.

The rearrangement uses TRBV20-1 and TRBJ2-1; 7 positions match TRBD1. This CDR3 contains 11 residues. Germline values: CDR1 DFQATT, CDR2 SNEGSKA (reference sequence). V was pared by 6 bases and J by 13 bases, with 9 bases of the junction left unmatched. The CDR3 region is CSAPEGALQFF. The DNA for the CDR3 is TGCAGTGCCCCCGAGGGGGCCCTTCAGTTCTTC.

J is TRBJ1-2 and V is TRBV18, with 8 bases aligning to TRBD1. Germline-derived CDR1 and CDR2 are KGHSH and LQKENI. The CDR3 is 13 amino acids. Losses at the gene ends were 5 bases for V and 5 bases for J; bases not matched to a gene: 4. CDR3 bases: TGTGCCAGCTCATCGACAGGGGAGTATGGCTACACCTTC. As protein: CASSSTGEYGYTF.

The rearrangement uses TRBV15 and TRBJ2-5; perhaps TRBD1 as D (6 bases). CDR1 and CDR2 from the germline V gene are LNHNV and YYDKDF (reference sequence). This CDR3 region has 15 residues. V lost 1 base and J 4 bases, leaving 13 bases between the germline ends. The DNA of the CDR3 is TGTGCCACCAGCAGAGCATCAGGGGTGCGAGAGACCCAGTACTTC. Amino acid sequence: CATSRASGVRETQYF.

The rearrangement links TRBV6-4 to TRBJ2-1; D perhaps matches TRBD2 (7 bases). Trimming removed 5 bases at V and 1 base at J, with 15 bases between. The CDR3 sequence is 16 residues long. CDR1 is MRHNA, CDR2 SNTAGT, per germline. The CDR3 protein is CASSQEGGGSYNEQFF. CDR3 nucleotide sequence: TGTGCCAGCAGTCAGGAGGGAGGGGGGTCCTACAATGAGCAGTTCTTC.

The J gene is TRBJ2-1, the V gene TRBV7-8, with 8 bases fitting TRBD1. The junction had 10 bases not matched to a gene; V was cut back by 2 bases and J by 7 bases. Germline V gene sequence: CDR1 SGHVS, CDR2 FQNEAQ. CDR3 size: 16 residues. The CDR3 sequence: CASSLIGQGAWNEQFF. The CDR3, as DNA: TGTGCCAGCAGCTTAATCGGTCAGGGGGCTTGGAATGAGCAGTTCTTC.